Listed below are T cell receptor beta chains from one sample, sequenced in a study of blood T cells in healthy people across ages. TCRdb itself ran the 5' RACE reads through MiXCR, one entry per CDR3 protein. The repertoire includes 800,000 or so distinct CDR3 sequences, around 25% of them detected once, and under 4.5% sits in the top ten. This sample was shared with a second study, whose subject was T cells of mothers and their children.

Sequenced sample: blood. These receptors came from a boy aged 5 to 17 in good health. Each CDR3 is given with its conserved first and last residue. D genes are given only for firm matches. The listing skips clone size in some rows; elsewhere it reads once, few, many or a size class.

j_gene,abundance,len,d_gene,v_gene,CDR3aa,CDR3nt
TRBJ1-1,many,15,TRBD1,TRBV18,CASSPRQGENTEAFF,TGTGCCAGCTCACCGCGCCAGGGGGAGAACACTGAAGCTTTCTTT
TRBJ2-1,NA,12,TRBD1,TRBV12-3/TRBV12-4,CASSLGTGILFF,TGTGCCAGCAGTTTAGGGACAGGGATATTGTTCTTC
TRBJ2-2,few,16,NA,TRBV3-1,CASTHGQPANTGELFF,TGTGCCAGCACCCATGGACAGCCCGCGAACACCGGGGAGCTGTTTTTT
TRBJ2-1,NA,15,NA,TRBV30,CAWSPPGTPYNEQFF,TGTGCCTGGAGCCCTCCCGGGACACCTTACAATGAGCAGTTCTTC
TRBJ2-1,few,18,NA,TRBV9,CASSAGVGGALEVDEQFF,TGTGCCAGCAGCGCCGGGGTGGGGGGGGCCCTCGAAGTGGATGAGCAGTTCTTC
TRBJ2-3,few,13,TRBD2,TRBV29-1,CSGRRGSEDTQYF,TGCTCAGGGAGGCGGGGGTCCGAAGATACGCAGTATTTT
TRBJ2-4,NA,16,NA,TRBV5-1,CASSPGVWVFGSIQYF,TGCGCCAGCAGTCCAGGGGTGTGGGTTTTTGGAAGCATTCAGTACTTC
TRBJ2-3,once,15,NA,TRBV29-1,CSVEDWVGPADTQYF,TGCAGCGTTGAAGATTGGGTGGGTCCCGCAGATACGCAGTATTTT
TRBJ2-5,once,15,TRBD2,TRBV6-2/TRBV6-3,CASSNYRLAQETQYF,TGTGCCAGCAGCAACTACCGACTAGCTCAAGAGACCCAGTACTTC
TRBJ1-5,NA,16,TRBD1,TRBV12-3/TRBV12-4,CASSQQGRGLNQPQHF,TGTGCCAGCAGTCAACAGGGGCGGGGGCTCAATCAGCCCCAGCATTTT
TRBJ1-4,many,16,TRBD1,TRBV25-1,CASSDPGTGLHEKLFF,TGTGCCAGCAGTGACCCAGGGACAGGTCTGCACGAAAAACTGTTTTTT
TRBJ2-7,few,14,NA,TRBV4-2,CASSHGNQADEQYF,TGTGCCAGCAGCCACGGGAACCAGGCGGACGAGCAGTACTTC
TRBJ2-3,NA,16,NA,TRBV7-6,CASSLVEGLGTDTQYF,TGTGCCAGCAGCTTAGTAGAGGGATTGGGCACAGATACGCAGTATTTT
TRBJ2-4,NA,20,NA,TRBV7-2,CASSLPLDIWGPLAKNIQYF,TGTGCCAGCAGCTTACCCCTAGACATTTGGGGACCCTTAGCCAAAAACATTCAGTACTTC